This T cell receptor (beta chain) was captured by sequencing in a study of blood T cell repertoires in COVID-19. On the study more broadly: Collection of acute and convalescent COVID-19 samples took place in the United States, Italy and Spain. From T cells, B-cell-depleted T cells, or PBMCs came the material, which was cDNA or gDNA.

Authors' methods: Nucleated cell number was recorded as an estimate derived from reference gene primer amplification. Generated by immunoSEQ multiplex PCR, the TCRdb table keeps only in-frame clones and is missing some. The V and J calls and clone size are taken from that table; D and trimming were inferred from the DNA. This repertoire shows fewer than 130,000 clones, more than 70% found once; its top ten account for approximately 3.3%. This CDR3 has 15 residues. CDR1 is LNHNV and CDR2 is YYDKDF in the germline V gene (reference sequence). The J segment lost 6 bases and the V segment lost 5 bases, leaving 7 bases of the junction unmatched.

The J gene is TRBJ2-7, the V gene TRBV15; 13 positions match TRBD2. Material: peripheral blood. This receptor was obtained from a woman between 50 and 59 years old with acute or convalescent COVID-19. CDR3 amino acids: CATSVWTSGSSEQYF. The CDR3 DNA follows: TGTGCCACCAGCGTTTGGACTAGCGGGAGTAGCGAGCAGTACTTC.